This T cell receptor beta chain was observed in a study of OX40 agonist ivuxolimab in advanced cancers. Notes on the research overall: The costimulatory receptor OX40 (CD134) was targeted by ivuxolimab, a fully human IgG2 agonistic monoclonal antibody. Intravenous ivuxolimab was administered to patients every 2 weeks at six dose levels: 0.01, 0.1, 0.3, 1.5, 3 and 10 mg/kg. Of the roughly 51 dose-escalation patients, hepatocellular carcinoma was present in approximately 20, melanoma in around 15, renal cell carcinoma in 9 and head and neck cancer in 9. The dose-escalation cohort was 82.7% male with a mean age of about 60 years, ranging from roughly 20 to 80. Patients were allowed to have had prior anti-PD-1, anti-PD-L1 or anti-CTLA-4 therapy, and about 40% of the dose-escalation patients had been treated with checkpoint inhibitors. Partial responses occurred in three dose-escalation patients: two with cutaneous melanoma and one with hepatocellular carcinoma. The purpose of peripheral TCRbeta sequencing was to test whether ivuxolimab changed TCR sequence diversity and led to clonal T-cell expansion. The paper reports the monotherapy dose-escalation portion (N = 52 patients) of the phase I ivuxolimab trial.

As regards this clone: The antigen this receptor binds is unknown. No base quality information exists; no much larger clone differs at one position.

For sequencing of the TCRbeta CDR3 region, genomic DNA was extracted from the sorted cells. TCRbeta CDR3 regions were sequenced using the immunoSEQ Assay. TCRdb provides this immuneACCESS table in a form limited to in-frame rearrangements. Some clones are lacking; in checked studies, under half of them reflect an unresolved V gene, and why the rest are absent is not known. The sample includes approximately 110,000 clones, with about nine tenths observed a single time. The biggest ten clones account for more than 0.7% of the sample. V is shortened by 4 bases, J by 4 bases, and the region joining them spans 13 bases. Reading from cysteine to phenylalanine, the CDR3 counts 15 amino acids. Left in the record is the CDR3 DNA by itself, 45 bases read in frame from the first base. The CDR1 and CDR2 encoded by the germline V gene are MNHEY and SVGAGI. The investigation overall reported the following: Low levels of normalized T-cell clonal expansion were also shown by some nonresponding patients. Which antigens the clonally expanded peripheral T cells were specific for was not determined. After ivuxolimab, CD8+ T cells had more expanded clones than CD4+ T cells on average. Clonal expansion of both CD4+ and CD8+ blood T cells was observed from baseline to week 6 at doses 0.1 to 3.0 mg/kg. In the 0.1-3.0 mg/kg groups, partial responders had among the lowest normalized peripheral clonal expansion, particularly in CD8+ T cells.

Patients with autoimmune disease history or receiving systemic immunosuppression were excluded from the trial. Peripheral blood for TCR sequencing was collected from all dose cohorts at baseline, on cycle 4 day 1, and on cycle 7 day 1. Samples were obtained from an open-label, multicenter, first-in-human phase I dose-escalation trial of ivuxolimab. Adults with locally advanced or metastatic melanoma, renal cell carcinoma, hepatocellular carcinoma or head and neck squamous cell carcinoma were enrolled in the trial. Before TCR sequencing, CD4+ T cells and CD8+ T cells were sorted from peripheral blood as separate populations.

Sequenced material: CD4+ or CD8+ T cells sorted from blood, taken in a trial of the OX40 agonist ivuxolimab. The chain is assembled from TRBV6-5 and TRBJ2-2; the D gene is tentatively TRBD1 or TRBD2, each matching 5 bases. This TCR derives from an adult with an advanced solid tumor such as melanoma, head and neck, liver or kidney cancer. The nucleotide sequence is given as TGTGCCAGCAGTTTGGGACGGACTCTCACCGGGGAGCTGTTTTTT. It codes for CASSLGRTLTGELFF.